Listed here are 24 T cell receptor beta chains from one sample, sequenced in a study of tumor-infiltrating lymphocytes in primary liver carcinoma. From approximately 550 ng of total RNA, TCR beta-specific cDNA was reverse-transcribed using a constant-region primer. Three rounds of nested multiplex PCR with slightly modified ARM-PCR produced TCR beta libraries. Both of the initial two PCR rounds ran for about 9 cycles and employed TRBV1-TRBV30 forward primers alongside a C-beta reverse primer. TCRdb fed the multiplex PCR reads into MiXCR, producing one record per CDR3 protein. This sample carries approximately 190,000 distinct CDR3 sequences, over 80% of them seen once, and the ten largest clones take over 15%. Co-extracting RNA and DNA was done with about 17-30 mg of unsorted bulk tissue as input. Sequencing input: tumor tissue from primary liver carcinoma. Every receptor here comes from a man aged 35 to 55 with primary liver carcinoma and hepatitis B virus infection.

With regard to this clonotype: The conserved final phenylalanine or tryptophan is absent from the CDR3, which likely points to a read error. It is unclear where the CDR3 begins or ends on the DNA, so no DNA is shown, and the CDR3 is as TCRdb lists it. This chain uses TRBV12-3 or TRBV12-4 with TRBJ1-5; the tabulated D call, TRBD1, remains unverified against the DNA. The CDR3 extends over 14 residues, inclusive of both ends. CDR3 loop: CASSQQGDNQPQHY.

This clonotype appeared once. One end of the junction does not line up with germline, which may come from a read error. The chain recombines TRBV12-5 with TRBJ2-7; D unresolved. Germline V gene sequence: CDR1 LGHNT, CDR2 FRNRAP. The length of the CDR3 is 13 residues. CDR3 bases: TGTGCCAGTGAGGTGACCGGTTCCTACGAACGGTACTTC. Its protein product is CASEVTGSYERYF.

The V gene is TRBV4-2, the J gene TRBJ1-5; possibly TRBD1 for D (5 bases). V was trimmed by 0 bases and J by 7 bases, leaving 22 bases between them. Per germline, CDR1 LGHNA and CDR2 YNFKEQ. This CDR3 is 18 amino acids long. The CDR3 coding sequence is TGTGCCAGCAGCCAAGATAGAATCGGTGAGACCTACAGGCAGCCCCAGCATTTT. Encoded protein: CASSQDRIGETYRQPQHF.

Comment on this clonotype: At one end, the junction sequence differs from germline, possibly due to a read error. This sequence joins TRBV4-3 and TRBJ2-7; D not certain. Germline V CDR1 and CDR2: LGHNA, YSLEER. The CDR3 runs to 13 residues. The CDR3 sequence is CANSHDLPYEQYF. The CDR3 coding sequence is TGCGCCAACAGCCATGATCTACCCTACGAGCAGTACTTC.

As concerns this clonotype: The junction and the germline gene differ at one end; a read error may be behind it. The rearrangement links TRBV29-1 to TRBJ1-2; possible D gene TRBD1, 5 bases. Per the germline V gene, CDR1 is SQVTM and CDR2 is ANQGSEA. The CDR3 contains 17 residues. This chain's CDR3 is CSVENLMSGLRGYGYTF. CDR3 sequence (DNA): TGCAGCGTTGAAAATCTTATGTCGGGGTTGCGGGGCTATGGCTATACCTTC.

This clonotype was counted a single time. CDR3 DNA sequence: TGTGCCTGGAGTGGCCTAAATCCGGCGTGGGGCTACAATGAGCAGTTCTTC. Amino acids: CAWSGLNPAWGYNEQFF. This chain joins TRBV30 and TRBJ2-1; the D is unclear. CDR1 and CDR2 from the germline V gene are GTSNPN and SVGIG (reference sequence). The CDR3 runs to 17 residues. V dropped 1 base and J dropped 3 bases, with 19 bases sitting between them.

On this clonotype itself: One junction end does not reproduce the germline sequence, and a read error may be involved. The CDR3 DNA reads as TGCGCCAGCAGTCAAGAGGGACTGCCGTCTGAGAGCCAGTACTTC. It yields the protein CASSQEGLPSESQYF. The chain employs TRBV4-3 and TRBJ2-5; tentatively, D is TRBD2 (6 bases). The CDR3 totals 15 residues. Germline V gives CDR1 LGHNA, CDR2 YSLEER.

Notes on this clonotype: The germline gene is not matched at one end of the junction; a read error may be the cause. This chain joins TRBV6-1 and TRBJ2-4, with 8 bases aligning to TRBD1. This CDR3 has 16 residues. In germline, CDR1 is MNHNS, CDR2 SASEGT. Written as DNA, the CDR3 is TGTGCAAGCAGTCCCACAGGGGGGTTCGGCAAAAACCTTCAGTGCTTC. Its translation: CASSPTGGFGKNLQCF.

The table lists this clonotype with a few counts. The gene calls are TRBV6-6 and TRBJ2-1, with a weak D call TRBD1 (6 bases). CDR3 length equals 16 residues. Looked up from germline, CDR1 is MNHNY and CDR2 is SVGAGI (reference sequence). The ends were cut back, 9 bases at V and 1 base at J, with 19 bases in the middle. CDR3 loop: CASISYVGASYNEQFF. DNA of the CDR3: TGTGCCAGTATTTCCTACGTGGGGGCGTCCTACAATGAGCAGTTCTTC.

A remark on this clonotype: One junction end does not reproduce the germline sequence, and a read error may be involved. V gene TRBV11-2 combines with J gene TRBJ2-1; no reliable D call. CDR1 and CDR2 (germline): SGHAT, FQNNGV. The CDR3 runs to 14 residues. CDR3 amino acids: CTSTPDGGYNEQFF. The CDR3 DNA follows: TGTACCAGCACTCCCGATGGCGGCTACAATGAGCAGTTCTTC.

Of note for this clonotype: One junction end disagrees with the germline gene, perhaps due to a read error. The genes are TRBV6-1 and TRBJ2-1, with 7 bases fitting TRBD1. Germline V gives CDR1 MNHNS, CDR2 SASEGT. This CDR3 is 15 amino acids long. The CDR3 DNA reads TGTGCCATCAGCGTGACAGGGACCTCCTACAATGAGCAGTTTTTC. Protein product: CAISVTGTSYNEQFF.

In the case of this clonotype: Sequence at one end of the junction differs from germline and may be a read error. The chain links TRBV28 to TRBJ1-6; TRBD1 matches 7 bases. The CDR3 consists of 17 residues. Per germline, CDR1 MDHEN and CDR2 SYDVKM. The CDR3 nucleotides are TGTGCCAGCAATTTGGACAGGATATTGTCCTATAATTTACCCCTCCACTTT. As protein: CASNLDRILSYNLPLHF.

As for this clonotype: One end of the junction is discordant with germline, which a read error may explain. The J gene is TRBJ2-1, the V gene TRBV11-2, with D possibly being TRBD2 (5 bases). This CDR3 has 13 amino acids. Germline CDR1 is SGHAT and CDR2 is FQNNGV. CDR3 residues: CGSSFTGINEQFF. CDR3 nucleotides: TGTGGCAGCAGCTTCACCGGGATCAATGAGCAGTTCTTC.

This chain uses TRBV11-2 with TRBJ2-7, with D possibly TRBD2 on 6 matching bases. The CDR3 is made up of 16 amino acids. Germline CDR1 SGHAT, CDR2 FQNNGV. Trimming left V 7 bases short and J 2 bases short, with 21 bases between. The CDR3 sequence is CASNLSGVTSTYEQYF. Written as DNA, the CDR3 is TGTGCCAGCAACTTGTCTGGGGTAACTAGCACCTACGAGCAGTACTTC.

V is TRBV6-5 and J is TRBJ2-1; TRBD2 is a possible D gene (5 bases). The CDR3 loop spans 10 amino acids. From germline, CDR1 is MNHEY and CDR2 SVGAGI. V was cut by 8 bases and J by 9 bases, with 8 bases left in between. DNA for the CDR3: TGTGCCAGCGGGAGCGGTGAGCAGTTCTTC. Amino acid sequence: CASGSGEQFF.

For the CDR3, the DNA is TGCAGCGTTGAAGCAGACAGGGGGCAAGCAGAGATTCAGTACTTC. Encoded protein: CSVEADRGQAEIQYF. This sequence joins TRBV29-1 and TRBJ2-5; 10 nucleotides agree with TRBD1. CDR1 is SQVTM and CDR2 is ANQGSEA in the germline V gene. The CDR3 covers 15 residues. Losses at the gene ends were 1 base for V and 11 bases for J; bases not matched to a gene: 13.

A note on this clonotype: A much larger clone sits a single nucleotide away, making a read error possible. J is TRBJ1-6 and V is TRBV7-9, with no clear D. The CDR3 is 12 residues long. From germline, CDR1 is SEHNR and CDR2 FQNEAQ (reference sequence). This CDR3 is CASSGPNSPLRF. In DNA form, the CDR3 reads TGTGCCAGCAGCGGTCCCAATTCACCCCTCCGCTTT.

Comment on this clonotype: At one of its ends the junction is not consistent with the germline gene, which may arise from a read error. The gene calls are TRBV6-5 and TRBJ2-6; 7 bases match TRBD2. From germline, CDR1 is MNHEY and CDR2 SVGAGI. The CDR3 extends over 16 amino acids. The DNA of the CDR3 is TGTGCCAGTAGTAATCCGGGAGGCCCTGGGGGCAACGTCCTGACTTTC. This translates into CASSNPGGPGGNVLTF.

Comment on this clonotype: One junction end disagrees with the germline gene, perhaps due to a read error. The gene calls are TRBV12-3 or TRBV12-4 and TRBJ2-3, with 10 bases that match TRBD1. This CDR3 contains 15 residues. The CDR3 coding sequence is TGTGTCAGCAGTAAAGGGGACAGGGGCACAGACACGCAATGTTTT. Encoded protein: CVSSKGDRGTDTQCF.

Comment on this clonotype: The CDR3 carries no conserved terminal phenylalanine or tryptophan, so it likely arises from a read error. The chain has TRBV6-2 or TRBV6-3 and TRBJ2-2, with D possibly matching TRBD2 (5 bases). Germline V gene data show CDR1 as MNHEY and CDR2 as SVGEGT. The CDR3 sequence is 15 residues long. V was clipped by 5 bases and J by 7 bases, with 17 bases between them. CDR3 sequence (DNA): TGTGCCAGCAGTCAAGTAGTGGGAGCGATCGGGGAGCTGTTTTTA. It is translated as CASSQVVGAIGELFL.

As for this clonotype: The junction and the germline gene differ at one end; a read error may be behind it. The chain links TRBV10-2 to TRBJ2-7; 7 bases line up with TRBD2. Per the germline V gene, CDR1 is WSHSY and CDR2 is SAAADI. The CDR3 loop spans 18 amino acids. The CDR3 protein is CTSSELPGGPGGSYEQYF. The CDR3 nucleotides read TGCACCAGCAGTGAGTTGCCGGGAGGCCCCGGCGGGTCCTACGAGCAGTACTTC.

V usage is TRBV24-1 and J usage is TRBJ2-3, with 11 bases that match TRBD1. The CDR3 is made up of 18 amino acids. From germline, CDR1 is KGHDR and CDR2 SFDVKD. Unmatched junction bases numbered 9, after V lost 1 base and J lost 4 bases. CDR3 sequence: CATSDLGQGAHDSDTQYF. The CDR3 bases are TGTGCCACCAGTGATTTAGGACAGGGGGCCCACGATTCAGATACGCAGTATTTT.

With respect to this clonotype: Germline is not matched at one junction end, which may reflect a read error. The chain joins TRBV11-3 to TRBJ2-3; D is tentatively TRBD1 or TRBD2 (6 bases each). Germline V gene sequence: CDR1 SGHNT, CDR2 YENEEA. The CDR3 has 17 amino acids. The CDR3 region is CASSFSSADLGGDTQYF. DNA of the CDR3: TGTGCCAGTAGCTTCTCCTCCGCGGACCTAGGGGGGGATACGCAGTATTTT.

About this clonotype: Since no conserved phenylalanine or tryptophan closes the CDR3, a read error is the likely cause. The CDR3 reads CASSSSGPLDNEQFL. As DNA, the CDR3 is TGTGCCAGCAGCTCTAGCGGCCCACTCGACAATGAGCAGTTCCTC. This chain connects TRBV11-2 to TRBJ2-1, with 7 nucleotides matching TRBD2. The CDR3 sequence is 15 residues long. Trimming at V came to 4 bases and at J to 5 bases, leaving 8 bases not matched to a gene. Per the germline V gene, CDR1 is SGHAT and CDR2 is FQNNGV.